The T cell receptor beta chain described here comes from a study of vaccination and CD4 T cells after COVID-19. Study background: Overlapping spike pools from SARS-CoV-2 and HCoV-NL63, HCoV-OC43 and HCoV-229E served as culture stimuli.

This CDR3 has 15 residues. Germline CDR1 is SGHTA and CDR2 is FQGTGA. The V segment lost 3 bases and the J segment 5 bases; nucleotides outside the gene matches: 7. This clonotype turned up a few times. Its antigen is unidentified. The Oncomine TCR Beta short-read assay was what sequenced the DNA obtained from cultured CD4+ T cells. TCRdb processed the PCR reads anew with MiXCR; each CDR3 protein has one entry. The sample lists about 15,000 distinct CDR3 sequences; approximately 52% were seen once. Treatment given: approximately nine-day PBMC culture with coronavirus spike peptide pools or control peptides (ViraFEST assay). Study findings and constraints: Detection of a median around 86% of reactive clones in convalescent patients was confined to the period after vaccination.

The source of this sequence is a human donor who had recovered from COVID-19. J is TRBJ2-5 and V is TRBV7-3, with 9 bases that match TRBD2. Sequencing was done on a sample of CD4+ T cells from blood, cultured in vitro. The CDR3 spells CASSLGASGVETQYF. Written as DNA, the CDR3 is TGTGCCAGCAGCTTGGGCGCTAGCGGGGTGGAGACCCAGTACTTC.